The 29 T cell receptor beta chains given below trace back to one sample, sequenced in a study of hypomethylating agent response in myelodysplastic syndrome. Profiling relied on immunoSEQ multiplex PCR, and the TCRdb table lists in-frame clones only, not all of them. Found here are roughly 3,500 clones, approximately 78% of them singletons; the top ten hold roughly 5.2%. The specimen comprised bone marrow, sampled before or after starting hypomethylating agent treatment for myelodysplastic syndrome (not recorded which). These receptors were taken from a human donor with myelodysplastic syndrome.

This clone was seen once. The genes are TRBV11-3 and TRBJ2-3; TRBD1 agrees at 7 bases. Unmatched junction bases numbered 3, after V lost 0 bases and J lost 3 bases. The germline V gene has CDR1 SGHNT and CDR2 YENEEA. This CDR3 has 15 residues. CDR3 DNA sequence: TGTGCCAGCAGCTTAGAGTTCAGGGGGACAGATACGCAGTATTTT. This encodes CASSLEFRGTDTQYF.

This sequence joins TRBV28 and TRBJ1-4; unclear D gene. Trimming left V 2 bases short and J 0 bases short, with 7 bases between. CDR3 length: 15 residues. In germline, CDR1 is MDHEN, CDR2 SYDVKM. The CDR3 coding sequence is TGTGCCAGCAGTTTAGTAGGCGCAACTAATGAAAAACTGTTTTTT. As protein: CASSLVGATNEKLFF. The whole variable domain, filled in from reference TRBV28 and TRBJ1-4, reads DVKVTQSSRYLVKRTGEKVFLECVQDMDHENMFWYRQDPGLGLRLIYFSYDVKMKEKGDIPEGYSVSREKKERFSLILESASTNQTSMYLCASSLVGATNEKLFFGSGTQLSVL.

The chain uses TRBV5-1 and TRBJ2-1, with a possible D match to TRBD1 (5 bases). The CDR3 runs 16 residues. Trimming cost V 2 bases and J 4 bases, with 16 bases left between them. Germline V gives CDR1 SGHRS, CDR2 YFSETQ. The CDR3 loop is CASSLAPGKEYNEQFF. CDR3 nucleotides: TGCGCCAGCAGCTTAGCCCCAGGGAAGGAATACAATGAGCAGTTCTTC.

This clone was recorded only once. V is TRBV5-1 and J is TRBJ2-1; 8 positions match TRBD2. V was clipped by 0 bases and J by 8 bases; unmatched bases: 7. This CDR3 comprises 15 residues. From germline, CDR1 is SGHRS and CDR2 YFSETQ. CDR3 amino acids: CASSLASGFTDEQFF. The CDR3 coding sequence is TGCGCCAGCAGCTTGGCTAGCGGGTTTACGGATGAGCAGTTCTTC.

Points on this clone: Within the sample, other DNA sequences also encode this same CDR3. V is TRBV7-9 and J is TRBJ1-1; no reliable D call. Trimming took 1 base from V and 8 from J, leaving 8 bases between them. CDR1 is SEHNR and CDR2 is FQNEAQ in the germline V gene (reference sequence). The CDR3 has 12 residues. Here the CDR3 DNA reads TGTGCCAGCAGCTTAGGATCAGGAGAAGCTTTCTTT. Translated, it gives CASSLGSGEAFF.

The chain couples TRBV9 to TRBJ2-7, with 8 nucleotides matching TRBD1. V lost 4 bases to trimming and J lost 3 bases; unmatched junction nucleotides: 12. Germline assignment: CDR1 SGDLS and CDR2 YYNGEE. This CDR3 is 16 amino acids long. CDR3: CASSPRGDRQIYEQYF. DNA for the CDR3: TGTGCCAGCAGCCCCAGGGGGGACAGGCAAATCTACGAGCAGTACTTC.

The chain combines TRBV18 with TRBJ2-7; D not certain. The V gene lost 2 bases and the J gene lost 0 bases, with 5 bases spanning the gap. The CDR3 runs 13 residues. Per germline, CDR1 KGHSH and CDR2 LQKENI. The CDR3 sequence: CASSPANSYEQYF. The CDR3 DNA sequence: TGTGCCAGCTCACCAGCCAACTCCTACGAGCAGTACTTC.

This clone was detected a few times. This sequence joins TRBV28 and TRBJ1-1; D might be TRBD1 (5 bases). This CDR3 is built from 9 residues. The germline gives CDR1 MDHEN, CDR2 SYDVKM. CDR3 DNA: TGTGCAGGGGACACTGAAGCTTTCTTT. It is translated as CAGDTEAFF.

The chain employs TRBV6-1 and TRBJ2-5; the D gene is possibly TRBD1 (6 bases). With the DNA end fitting TRBJ2-7 better, the J assignment may be wrong. This CDR3 spans 15 amino acids. Germline values: CDR1 MNHNS, CDR2 SASEGT. The CDR3, as DNA: TGTGCCAGCAGAGCAACCGGGACATTCTCGGACGAGCAGTACTTC. Encoded protein: CASRATGTFSDEQYF.

The chain has TRBV11-1 and TRBJ2-3, with 10 bases fitting TRBD2. After removal of 3 bases from V and 6 bases from J, the junction contained 12 bases not matched to a gene. The CDR3 length is 17 residues. Per the germline V gene, CDR1 is SGHAT and CDR2 is FQDESV (reference sequence). CDR3 sequence (DNA): TGTGCCAGCAGCTTCTTAGCGGGGGGCGGAGTTACGGATACGCAGTATTTT. As protein: CASSFLAGGGVTDTQYF.

V is TRBV18 and J is TRBJ2-3, with D maybe TRBD2 (5 bases). The V end lost 0 bases, the J end lost 0 bases, and 7 bases lay between the germline ends. In germline, CDR1 is KGHSH, CDR2 LQKENI. This CDR3 comprises 15 residues. The chain's CDR3 is CASSPPRVSTDTQYF. The CDR3 bases are TGTGCCAGCTCACCACCGCGGGTGAGCACAGATACGCAGTATTTT.

The V gene is TRBV6-1, the J gene TRBJ2-1; maybe TRBD2 (5 bases). Deletions cut 11 bases from V and 5 bases from J, with 16 bases between. Germline V CDR1 and CDR2: MNHNS, SASEGT. The CDR3 totals 13 residues. The chain's CDR3 is CAGGLQIHNEQFF. The CDR3 nucleotides are TGTGCCGGCGGACTCCAGATACACAATGAGCAGTTCTTC.

The CDR3 reads CATLGLAGGLSSYEQYF. The CDR3 nucleotides are TGTGCCACTTTGGGACTAGCGGGAGGGTTATCCTCCTACGAGCAGTACTTC. V and J are TRBV10-3 and TRBJ2-5; TRBD2 aligns across 16 bases. With the DNA end fitting TRBJ2-7 better, the J assignment may be wrong. This CDR3 region has 17 residues. The germline V gene has CDR1 ENHRY and CDR2 SYGVKD.

The chain uses TRBV6-6 and TRBJ1-3; no firm D call. CDR1 and CDR2 (germline): MNHNY, SVGAGI (reference sequence). CDR3 size: 12 residues. The V gene lost 2 bases and the J gene lost 8 bases, with 7 bases spanning the gap. This CDR3 is CASSYGMDTIYF. As DNA, the CDR3 is TGTGCCAGCAGTTACGGGATGGACACCATATATTTT.

J is TRBJ1-2 and V is TRBV7-8, with D unresolved. Trimming stripped 2 bases from V and 8 bases from J, with 15 bases between. The germline gives CDR1 SGHVS, CDR2 FQNEAQ. The CDR3 extends over 14 amino acids. The CDR3 spells CASSLLRAGEGYTF. CDR3 nucleotides: TGTGCCAGCAGCTTATTGAGAGCTGGAGAGGGCTACACCTTC.

This clone has just a few counts. Other DNA sequences within the sample encode an identical CDR3. The chain has TRBV30 and TRBJ2-1; D is undetermined. The V gene lost 1 base and the J gene lost 2 bases, with 0 bases spanning the gap. Germline V gives CDR1 GTSNPN, CDR2 SVGIG (reference sequence). CDR3 length equals 11 residues. The CDR3 region has the DNA TGTGCCTGGAGTGCCTACAATGAGCAGTTCTTC. It yields the protein CAWSAYNEQFF.

This clone came up once. The chain recombines TRBV19 with TRBJ2-1, with 10 bases lining up with TRBD1. The CDR3 consists of 14 residues. Per the germline V gene, CDR1 is LNHDA and CDR2 is SQIVND (reference sequence). Trimming took 7 bases from V and 5 from J; bases not matched to a gene: 5. Here the CDR3 reads CASTDRGPDNEQFF. The DNA for the CDR3 is TGTGCCAGTACCGACAGGGGGCCTGACAATGAGCAGTTCTTC.

V usage is TRBV5-4 and J usage is TRBJ2-1, with 9 bases that match TRBD2. CDR1 is SGHNT and CDR2 is YYREEE in the germline V gene (reference sequence). The V segment lost 4 bases and the J segment 7 bases; nucleotides outside the gene matches: 12. This CDR3 is built from 16 residues. The CDR3 loop reads CASSLSGSGRLNEQFF. CDR3 DNA: TGTGCCAGCAGCCTAAGTGGTAGCGGGAGATTGAATGAGCAGTTCTTC.

The chain is built from TRBV28 and TRBJ2-7, with 8 nucleotides matching TRBD1. Germline V lookup: CDR1 MDHEN, CDR2 SYDVKM. This CDR3 spans 12 amino acids. V lost 5 bases and J lost 7; bases outside the gene matches: 4. CDR3 DNA: TGTGCCAGCAGTCAGGGGGCGGGAGAGCAGTACTTC. Translation: CASSQGAGEQYF.

V and J are TRBV28 and TRBJ1-1; D may be TRBD1 (5 bases). V lost 6 bases to trimming and J lost 5 bases, with 13 bases between them. The CDR3 runs to 13 residues. Looked up from germline, CDR1 is MDHEN and CDR2 is SYDVKM. In DNA, the CDR3 is TGTGCCAGCAGATTCTTGGGGGGAACTGAAGCTTTCTTT. This sequence encodes CASRFLGGTEAFF.

This chain joins TRBV5-6 and TRBJ2-5; 7 bases line up with TRBD2. The V and J ends lost 8 bases and 1 base, in that order; junction bases with no gene match: 8. The CDR3 sequence is 14 residues long. CDR1 is SGHDT, CDR2 YYEEEE, per germline. CDR3 in DNA: TGTGCCAGTCGGGAGGCAGGACCCCAAGAGACCCAGTACTTC. Its protein product is CASREAGPQETQYF.

V gene TRBV6-6 combines with J gene TRBJ2-5; 7 nucleotides align to TRBD2. This CDR3 region has 14 residues. Germline V gene data show CDR1 as MNHNY and CDR2 as SVGAGI (reference sequence). The trim removed 5 bases at V and 5 bases at J, leaving 8 bases unmatched. The CDR3 reads CASSPSGKSETQYF. DNA of the CDR3: TGTGCCAGCAGTCCGAGCGGGAAGAGCGAGACCCAGTACTTC.

The J gene is TRBJ1-3, the V gene TRBV7-8; D is uncertain. Deletions cut 5 bases from V and 0 bases from J, with 14 bases between. Germline V gives CDR1 SGHVS, CDR2 FQNEAQ. CDR3 length: 16 residues. CDR3 residues: CASSQPVASSGNTIYF. In DNA form, the CDR3 reads TGTGCCAGCAGCCAACCGGTAGCGAGCTCTGGAAACACCATATATTTT.

This rearrangement joins TRBV7-8 to TRBJ1-1; D is possibly TRBD1 (6 bases). The CDR3 has 15 residues. CDR1 and CDR2 from the germline V gene are SGHVS and FQNEAQ. V gave up 5 bases and J gave up 4 bases, with 17 bases separating them. The CDR3 is CASSPNNRAGTEAFF. The CDR3 coding sequence is TGTGCCAGCAGCCCGAATAACAGGGCGGGCACTGAAGCTTTCTTT. Based on the CDR3 plus reference TRBV7-8 and TRBJ1-1, the full variable domain is GAGVSQSPRYKVAKRGQDVALRCDPISGHVSLFWYQQALGQGPEFLTYFQNEAQLDKSGLPSDRFFAERPEGSVSTLKIQRTQQEDSAVYLCASSPNNRAGTEAFFGQGTRLTVV.

The J gene is TRBJ2-2, the V gene TRBV27; TRBD1 matches 10 bases. The junction had 8 bases not matched to a gene; V was cut back by 3 bases and J by 1 base. The CDR3 totals 18 residues. Germline values: CDR1 MNHEY, CDR2 SMNVEV (reference sequence). This chain's CDR3 is CASSFHRTGGRNTGELFF. CDR3 nucleotides: TGTGCCAGCAGTTTCCATAGGACAGGGGGGCGGAACACCGGGGAGCTGTTTTTT.

The chain joins TRBV18 to TRBJ1-1, with D unclear. CDR1 is KGHSH and CDR2 is LQKENI in the germline V gene. CDR3 size: 13 residues. The V end was cut by 6 bases, the J end by 0 bases, with 8 bases between. The CDR3: CASSPGLNTEAFF. CDR3 nucleotides: TGTGCCAGCTCTCCGGGATTGAACACTGAAGCTTTCTTT.

This chain links TRBV7-9 with TRBJ1-1; D is perhaps TRBD1 (5 bases). Germline CDR1 and CDR2: SEHNR and FQNEAQ (reference sequence). The CDR3 consists of 13 residues. Trimming removed 2 bases at V and 7 bases at J, with 11 bases between. In nucleotides, the CDR3 is TGTGCCAGCAGCTTATACGGGGGGGGTGAAGCTTTCTTT. Translation gives CASSLYGGGEAFF. Full variable domain (remainder filled in from reference TRBV7-9 and TRBJ1-1): DTGVSQNPRHKITKRGQNVTFRCDPISEHNRLYWYRQTLGQGPEFLTYFQNEAQLEKSRLLSDRFSAERPKGSFSTLEIQRTEQGDSAMYLCASSLYGGGEAFFGQGTRLTVV.

This clone was recorded a few times. The chain links TRBV2 to TRBJ1-1; D is possibly TRBD1 (6 bases). Deletions cut 3 bases from V and 1 base from J, with 12 bases between. CDR1 and CDR2 from the germline V gene are SNHLY and FYNNEI. The CDR3 totals 15 residues. The CDR3 loop is CASSEAGDWNTEAFF. The CDR3 DNA follows: TGTGCCAGCAGTGAGGCAGGGGATTGGAACACTGAAGCTTTCTTT.

This clone appeared a single time. The chain is built from TRBV4-1 and TRBJ2-5, with 7 bases that match TRBD2. V gave up 1 base and J gave up 5 bases; unmatched junction bases: 13. There are 17 residues in the CDR3. Germline V gene sequence: CDR1 MGHRA, CDR2 YSYEKL. The DNA of the CDR3 is TGCGCCAGCAGCCAAGTTCGAGGGAGGGCCGGCCAGGAGACCCAGTACTTC. It specifies CASSQVRGRAGQETQYF.